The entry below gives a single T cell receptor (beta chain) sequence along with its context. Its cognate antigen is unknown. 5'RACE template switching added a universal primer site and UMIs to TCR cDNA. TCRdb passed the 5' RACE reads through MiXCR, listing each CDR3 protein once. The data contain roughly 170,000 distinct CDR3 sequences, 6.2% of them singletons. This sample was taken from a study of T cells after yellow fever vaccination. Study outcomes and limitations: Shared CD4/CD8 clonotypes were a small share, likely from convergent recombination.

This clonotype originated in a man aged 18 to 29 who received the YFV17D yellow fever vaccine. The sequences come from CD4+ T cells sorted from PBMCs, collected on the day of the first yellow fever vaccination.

The CDR3: CATSPGQGTTDTQYF. The CDR3 coding sequence is TGTGCCACCAGTCCCGGACAGGGCACCACAGATACGCAGTATTTT. The V gene is TRBV24-1, the J gene TRBJ2-3, with 8 positions matching TRBD1. V gave up 6 bases and J gave up 2 bases; unmatched junction bases: 6. The CDR3 runs to 15 residues. Per the germline V gene, CDR1 is KGHDR and CDR2 is SFDVKD.